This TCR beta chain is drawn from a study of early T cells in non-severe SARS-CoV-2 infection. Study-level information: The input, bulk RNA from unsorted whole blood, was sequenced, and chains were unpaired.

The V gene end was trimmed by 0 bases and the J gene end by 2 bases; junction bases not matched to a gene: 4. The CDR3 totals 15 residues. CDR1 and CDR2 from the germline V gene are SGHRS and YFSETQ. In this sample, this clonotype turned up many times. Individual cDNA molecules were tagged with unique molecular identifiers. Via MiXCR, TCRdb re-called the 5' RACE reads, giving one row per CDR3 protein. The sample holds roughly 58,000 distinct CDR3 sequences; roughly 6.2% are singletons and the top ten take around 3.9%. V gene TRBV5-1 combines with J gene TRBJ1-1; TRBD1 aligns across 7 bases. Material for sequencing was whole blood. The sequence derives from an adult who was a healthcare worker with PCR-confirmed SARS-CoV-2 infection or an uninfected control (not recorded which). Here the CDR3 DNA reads TGCGCCAGCAGCTTGGAACCAGGGGGAAACACTGAAGCTTTCTTT. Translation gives CASSLEPGGNTEAFF.